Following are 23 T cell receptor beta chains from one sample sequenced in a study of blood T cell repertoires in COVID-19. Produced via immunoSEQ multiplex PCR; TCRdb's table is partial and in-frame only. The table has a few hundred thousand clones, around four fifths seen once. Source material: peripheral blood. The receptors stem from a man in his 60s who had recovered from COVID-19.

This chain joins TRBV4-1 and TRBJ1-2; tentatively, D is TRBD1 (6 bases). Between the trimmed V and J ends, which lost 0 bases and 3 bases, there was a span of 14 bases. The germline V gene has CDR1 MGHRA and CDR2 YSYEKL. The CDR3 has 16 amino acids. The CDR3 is CASSQEGSGEDYGYTF. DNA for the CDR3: TGCGCCAGCAGCCAAGAAGGTTCAGGGGAAGACTATGGCTACACCTTC.

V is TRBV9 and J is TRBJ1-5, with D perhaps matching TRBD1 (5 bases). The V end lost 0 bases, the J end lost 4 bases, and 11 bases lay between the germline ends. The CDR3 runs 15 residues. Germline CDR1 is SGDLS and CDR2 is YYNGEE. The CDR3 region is CASSVDGGWNQPQHF. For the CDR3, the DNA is TGTGCCAGCAGCGTAGACGGGGGATGGAATCAGCCCCAGCATTTT.

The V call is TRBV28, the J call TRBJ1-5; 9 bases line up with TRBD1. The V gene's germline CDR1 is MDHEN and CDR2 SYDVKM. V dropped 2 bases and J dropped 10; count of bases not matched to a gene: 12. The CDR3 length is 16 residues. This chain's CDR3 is CASSLPGQGLSRPQHF. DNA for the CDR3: TGTGCCAGCAGTTTACCCGGACAGGGGCTATCACGCCCCCAGCATTTT.

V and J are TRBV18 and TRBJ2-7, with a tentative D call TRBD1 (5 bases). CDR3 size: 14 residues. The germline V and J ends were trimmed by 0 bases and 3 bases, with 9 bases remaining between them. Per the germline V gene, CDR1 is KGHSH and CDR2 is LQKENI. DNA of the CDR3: TGTGCCAGCTCACCACCGCAGGGCGGCTACGAGCAGTACTTC. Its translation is CASSPPQGGYEQYF.

CDR3 nucleotides: TGTGCCAGCAGCCCCAGGGGGCAGGTGAACACTGAAGCTTTCTTT. This sequence encodes CASSPRGQVNTEAFF. The rearrangement links TRBV5-4 to TRBJ1-1, with 8 bases fitting TRBD1. Per germline, CDR1 SGHNT and CDR2 YYREEE (reference sequence). With 4 bases clipped from V and 0 bases from J, the junction kept 5 bases outside the gene matches. The CDR3 totals 15 residues.

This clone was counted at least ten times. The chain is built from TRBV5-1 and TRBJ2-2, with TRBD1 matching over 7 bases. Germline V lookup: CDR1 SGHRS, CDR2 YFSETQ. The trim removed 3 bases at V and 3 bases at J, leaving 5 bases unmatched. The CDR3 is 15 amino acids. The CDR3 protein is CASSSRGLDTGELFF. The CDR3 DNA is TGCGCCAGCAGCTCAAGGGGGCTTGACACCGGGGAGCTGTTTTTT.

CDR3 sequence reads: CSVRDRGMNTEAFF. In nucleotides, the CDR3 is TGCAGCGTTAGGGACAGGGGAATGAACACTGAAGCTTTCTTT. This chain uses TRBV29-1 with TRBJ1-1, with TRBD1 identical over 10 bases. The CDR3 extends over 14 amino acids. The J segment lost 0 bases and the V segment lost 5 bases, leaving 3 bases of the junction unmatched. Germline V gene lookup returns CDR1 SQVTM and CDR2 ANQGSEA. Using reference TRBV29-1 and TRBJ1-1 for the parts outside the CDR3, the full variable domain is SAVISQKPSRDICQRGTSLTIQCQVDSQVTMMFWYRQQPGQSLTLIATANQGSEATYESGFVIDKFPISRPNLTFSTLTVSNMSPEDSSIYLCSVRDRGMNTEAFFGQGTRLTVV.

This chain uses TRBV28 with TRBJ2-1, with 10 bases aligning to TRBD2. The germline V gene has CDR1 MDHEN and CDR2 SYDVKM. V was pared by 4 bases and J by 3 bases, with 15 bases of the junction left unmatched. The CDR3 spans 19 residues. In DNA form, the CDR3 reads TGTGCCAGCAGTTCTGCCTCTAGCGGGGGCCCACATAACTACAATGAGCAGTTCTTC. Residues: CASSSASSGGPHNYNEQFF.

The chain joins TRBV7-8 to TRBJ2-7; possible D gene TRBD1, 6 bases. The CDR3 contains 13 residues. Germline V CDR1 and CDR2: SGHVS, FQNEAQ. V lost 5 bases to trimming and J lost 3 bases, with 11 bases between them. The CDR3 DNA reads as TGTGCCAGCAGCCCAACAGGGATCTACGAGCAGTACTTC. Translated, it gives CASSPTGIYEQYF. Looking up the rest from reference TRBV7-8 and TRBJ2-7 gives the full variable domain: GAGVSQSPRYKVAKRGQDVALRCDPISGHVSLFWYQQALGQGPEFLTYFQNEAQLDKSGLPSDRFFAERPEGSVSTLKIQRTQQEDSAVYLCASSPTGIYEQYFGPGTRLTVT.

CDR3 DNA: TGTGCCAGCAGCTCGGACAGGGCCACAGATACGCAGTATTTT. Translation gives CASSSDRATDTQYF. The chain employs TRBV7-9 and TRBJ2-3, with 8 bases matching TRBD1. The CDR3 length is 14 residues. Looked up from germline, CDR1 is SEHNR and CDR2 is FQNEAQ (reference sequence). V was pared by 4 bases and J by 2 bases, with 2 bases of the junction left unmatched.

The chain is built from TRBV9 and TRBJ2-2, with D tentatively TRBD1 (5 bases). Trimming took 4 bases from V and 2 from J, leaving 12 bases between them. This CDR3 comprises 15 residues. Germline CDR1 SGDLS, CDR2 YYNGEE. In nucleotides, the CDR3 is TGTGCCAGCAGCTCTACGACAGTAAACACCGGGGAGCTGTTTTTT. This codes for CASSSTTVNTGELFF.

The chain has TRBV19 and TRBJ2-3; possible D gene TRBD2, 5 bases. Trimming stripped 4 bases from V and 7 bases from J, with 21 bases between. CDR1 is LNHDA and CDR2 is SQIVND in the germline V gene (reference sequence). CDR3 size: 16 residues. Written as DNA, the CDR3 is TGTGCCAGTAGTAGCGAACGGGGTCGGCGGACGTATACGCAGTATTTT. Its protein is CASSSERGRRTYTQYF.

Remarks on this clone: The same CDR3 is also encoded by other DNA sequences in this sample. The DNA for the CDR3 is TGTGCCAGCAGCTTAGGCCGTAGCTCCTACGAGCAGTACTTC. The encoded protein is CASSLGRSSYEQYF. The chain joins TRBV7-9 to TRBJ2-7; D unclear. V was shortened by 1 base and J by 0 bases, with 7 bases between the two germline ends. This CDR3 region has 14 residues. Germline V gene sequence: CDR1 SEHNR, CDR2 FQNEAQ (reference sequence).

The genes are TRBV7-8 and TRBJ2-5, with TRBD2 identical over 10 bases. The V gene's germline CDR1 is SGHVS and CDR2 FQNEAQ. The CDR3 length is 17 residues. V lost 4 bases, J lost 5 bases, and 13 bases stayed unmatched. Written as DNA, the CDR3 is TGTGCCAGCAGCTCCGGACTAGCGGACCCCTTTGGCGAGACCCAGTACTTC. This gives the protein CASSSGLADPFGETQYF.

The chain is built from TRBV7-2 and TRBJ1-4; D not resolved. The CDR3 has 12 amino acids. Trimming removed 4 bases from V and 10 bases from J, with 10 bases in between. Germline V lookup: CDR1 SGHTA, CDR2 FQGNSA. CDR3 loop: CASSSGLGKLFF. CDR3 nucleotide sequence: TGTGCCAGCAGCTCGGGTCTGGGAAAACTGTTTTTT. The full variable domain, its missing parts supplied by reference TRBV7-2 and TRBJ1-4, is GAGVSQSPSNKVTEKGKDVELRCDPISGHTALYWYRQSLGQGLEFLIYFQGNSAPDKSGLPSDRFSAERTGGSVSTLTIQRTQQEDSAVYLCASSSGLGKLFFGSGTQLSVL.

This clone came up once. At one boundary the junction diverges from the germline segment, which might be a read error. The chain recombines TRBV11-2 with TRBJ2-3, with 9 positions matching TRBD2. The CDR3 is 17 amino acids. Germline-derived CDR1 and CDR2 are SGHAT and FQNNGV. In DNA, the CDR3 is TGTGCCAGCAGCATAGAGGTCAGCGGGGGGTATAGAGATACGCAGTATTTT. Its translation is CASSIEVSGGYRDTQYF. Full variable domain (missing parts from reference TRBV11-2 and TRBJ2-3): EAGVAQSPRYKIIEKRQSVAFWCNPISGHATLYWYQQILGQGPKLLIQFQNNGVVDDSQLPKDRFSAERLKGVDSTLKIQPAKLEDSAVYLCASSIEVSGGYRDTQYFGPGTRLTVL.

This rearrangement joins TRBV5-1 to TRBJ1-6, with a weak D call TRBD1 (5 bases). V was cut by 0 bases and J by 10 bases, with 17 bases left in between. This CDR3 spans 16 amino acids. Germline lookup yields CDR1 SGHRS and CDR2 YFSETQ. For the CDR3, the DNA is TGCGCCAGCAGCTTGGCCGCGGGGGGATCCCACTCACCCCTCCACTTT. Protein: CASSLAAGGSHSPLHF.

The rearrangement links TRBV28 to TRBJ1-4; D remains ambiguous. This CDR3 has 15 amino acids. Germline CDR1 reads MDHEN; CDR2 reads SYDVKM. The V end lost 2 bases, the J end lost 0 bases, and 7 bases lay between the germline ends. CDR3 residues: CASSLVRPTNEKLFF. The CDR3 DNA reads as TGTGCCAGCAGTTTAGTCAGGCCAACTAATGAAAAACTGTTTTTT.

This CDR3 is CAWTLGDTIYF. For the CDR3, the DNA is TGTGCCTGGACTCTCGGGGACACCATATATTTT. This chain joins TRBV30 and TRBJ1-3; no firm D call. Trimming pared 4 bases from V and 8 bases from J, leaving 9 bases between. This CDR3 has 11 amino acids. Germline-derived CDR1 and CDR2 are GTSNPN and SVGIG (reference sequence).

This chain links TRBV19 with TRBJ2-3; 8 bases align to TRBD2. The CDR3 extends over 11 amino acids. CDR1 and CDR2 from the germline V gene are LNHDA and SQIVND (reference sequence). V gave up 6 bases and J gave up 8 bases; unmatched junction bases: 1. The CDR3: CASRSGGTQYF. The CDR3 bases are TGTGCCAGTAGGAGCGGGGGTACGCAGTATTTT. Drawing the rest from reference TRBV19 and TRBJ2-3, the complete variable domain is DGGITQSPKYLFRKEGQNVTLSCEQNLNHDAMYWYRQDPGQGLRLIYYSQIVNDFQKGDIAEGYSVSREKKESFPLTVTSAQKNPTAFYLCASRSGGTQYFGPGTRLTVL.

The CDR3 bases are TGCGCCAGCAGCCAAGATCACGGGGGGCAGGGTCGGGAACTGTTTTTT. It translates to CASSQDHGGQGRELFF. The chain recombines TRBV4-1 with TRBJ1-4; maybe TRBD1 (6 bases). CDR1 is MGHRA and CDR2 is YSYEKL in the germline V gene. CDR3 size: 16 residues. V was pared by 0 bases and J by 12 bases, with 20 bases between.

This CDR3 is CASSSTREGSYEQYF. Here the CDR3 DNA reads TGTGCCAGCAGCTCGACCCGAGAGGGTTCCTACGAGCAGTACTTC. The chain combines TRBV21-1 with TRBJ2-7; the table's TRBD2 call for D was not verified on the DNA. TRBV21-1 is labeled a pseudogene. The CDR3 loop spans 15 amino acids.

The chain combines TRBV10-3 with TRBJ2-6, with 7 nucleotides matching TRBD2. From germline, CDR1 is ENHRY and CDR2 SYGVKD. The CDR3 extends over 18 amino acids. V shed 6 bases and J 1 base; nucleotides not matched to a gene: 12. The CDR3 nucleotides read TGTGCCATCAGGGCTTCCGGGACTACCCGGTCTGGGGCCAACGTCCTGACTTTC. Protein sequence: CAIRASGTTRSGANVLTF.